This T cell receptor (beta chain) was retrieved from a study of CD8 T cells in Susac syndrome. Those who served as multiple sclerosis controls were treatment-naive patients with stable or active relapsing-remitting disease. Negative isolation yielded CD4+ and CD8+ T cells, and FACS enriched TEMRA cells. RNA, at about 0.45 to 1 ug, was reverse transcribed with random hexamers. Each CDR3 protein gets one entry after TCRdb re-called the immunoSEQ multiplex PCR reads with MiXCR. Of a few hundred thousand distinct CDR3 sequences listed, over 90% are singletons. With 6 bases clipped from V and 4 bases from J, the junction kept 6 bases outside the gene matches. The CDR3 has 14 amino acids. Germline assignment: CDR1 SNHLY and CDR2 FYNNEI.

The sequenced material came from CD4+ T cells from PBMCs. The chain combines TRBV2 with TRBJ1-5, with 7 bases identical to TRBD1. This sequence originates from a human donor with multiple sclerosis. The CDR3 region has the DNA TGTGCCAGCAGAGCCGGGACAGTTAATCAGCCCCAGCATTTT. It translates to CASRAGTVNQPQHF.